This is a list of T cell receptor beta chains from one sample in a study of T cells after yellow fever vaccination. TCRdb re-analysed the 5' RACE reads in MiXCR, keeping a single row per CDR3 protein. The data show 200,000 to 300,000 distinct CDR3 sequences, 3.6% seen once. The specimen comprised PBMCs, sampled 15 days after the yellow fever booster vaccination. The receptor set was obtained from a man younger than 35 who received the YFV17D yellow fever vaccine. CDR3s include the opening cysteine and the closing phenylalanine or tryptophan. Fields, in order: V gene, CDR3 length, clone size, J gene, D gene, CDR3 DNA, CDR3 protein. D genes are given only for firm matches. Clone size is not always given. Where it is, it says once, few, many or a class for expanded clones.

>TRBV5-1|16|many|TRBJ2-3|TRBD2
TGCGCCAGCAGCCCGGAAATAGCGGGGAACACAGATACGCAGTATTTT
CASSPEIAGNTDTQYF
>TRBV12-3/TRBV12-4|14|NA|TRBJ1-6|TRBD1
TGTGCCAGCAGTGGGGACAGCGTCAATTCACCCCTCCACTTT
CASSGDSVNSPLHF
>TRBV12-3/TRBV12-4|12|many|TRBJ1-5|NA
TGTGCCAGCAGTTTAAATGCTCAGCCCCAGCATTTT
CASSLNAQPQHF
>TRBV5-1|16|NA|TRBJ2-6|NA
TGCGCCAGCAGCTCGGGTGGGGATATGGGGGCCAACGTCCTGACTTTC
CASSSGGDMGANVLTF
>TRBV7-9|14|many|TRBJ2-7|NA
TGTGCCAGCAGCAGGGCGCCGGGCTCCTACGAGCAGTACTTC
CASSRAPGSYEQYF
>TRBV7-2|13|many|TRBJ2-4|TRBD1
TGTGCCAGCAGCTACAGGGGGCAAAACATTCAGTACTTC
CASSYRGQNIQYF
>TRBV12-3/TRBV12-4|15|many|TRBJ1-1|NA
TGTGCCAGCAGCAAAACAGGGAGTCGGCACACTGAAGCTTTCTTT
CASSKTGSRHTEAFF
>TRBV6-2/TRBV6-3|13|many|TRBJ2-1|TRBD1
TGTGCCAGTATGGGACAGACAGTCAATGAGCAGTTCTTC
CASMGQTVNEQFF
>TRBV7-2|15|few|TRBJ1-5|NA
TGTGCCAGCAGCTTAGCGGTTTTTGGGCGTCAGCCCCAGCATTTT
CASSLAVFGRQPQHF
>TRBV20-1|14|many|TRBJ2-2|TRBD2
TGCAGTGCTAGGGGTCTAGCGGGCACCGGGGAGCTGTTTTTT
CSARGLAGTGELFF
>TRBV5-4|15|few|TRBJ1-1|TRBD1
TGTGCCAGCAGTCCGCTGGGACAGTTCAACACTGAAGCTTTCTTT
CASSPLGQFNTEAFF
>TRBV10-3|14|many|TRBJ1-5|NA
TGTGCCATCAGTGCGCGGGGACCCGATCAGCCCCAGCATTTT
CAISARGPDQPQHF
>TRBV7-8|15|many|TRBJ2-7|TRBD1
TGTGCCAGCAGCGGCCGGGACAGGGTCACATACGAGCAGTACTTC
CASSGRDRVTYEQYF
>TRBV12-3/TRBV12-4|11|many|TRBJ2-4|NA
TGTGCCAGCAGTTATGGGGACATTCAGTACTTC
CASSYGDIQYF
>TRBV28|14|many|TRBJ1-1|NA
TGTGCCAGCACCCAGGGTATGATGAACACTGAAGCTTTCTTT
CASTQGMMNTEAFF
>TRBV25-1|16|many|TRBJ2-7|NA
TGTGCCAGCAGTGAATCATCAACACCCAACCCCTACGAGCAGTACTTC
CASSESSTPNPYEQYF
>TRBV7-2|16|many|TRBJ1-5|NA
TGTGCCAGCAGCCCTTCTACGATCCATAGCAATCAGCCCCAGCATTTT
CASSPSTIHSNQPQHF
>TRBV5-1|15|NA|TRBJ2-5|NA
TGCGCCAGCAGCCCCCTTAGGGGGGCGGTAGAGACCCAGTACTTC
CASSPLRGAVETQYF
>TRBV5-1|16|few|TRBJ2-7|TRBD1
TGCGCCAGCAGCAGAACCGATACAGGGGTAGGCTTCGAGCAGTACTTC
CASSRTDTGVGFEQYF
>TRBV4-3|15|many|TRBJ2-1|NA
TGCGCCAGCAGCCAAGTGGTGGGGAATCAGGCTGAGCAGTTCTTC
CASSQVVGNQAEQFF
>TRBV7-8|19|many|TRBJ1-4|TRBD1
TGTGCCAGCAGCCTCATGGGGCAGGGGGCCATTATAACTAATGAAAAACTGTTTTTT
CASSLMGQGAIITNEKLFF
>TRBV20-1|15|many|TRBJ1-5|NA
TGCAGTGCGCCCCAGAGTCCCGGGGGCAATCAGCCCCAGCATTTT
CSAPQSPGGNQPQHF
>TRBV7-9|17|NA|TRBJ2-2|TRBD1
TGTGCCACAACCCCCCCGGACGGGACAGCGAACACCGGGGAGCTGTTTTTT
CATTPPDGTANTGELFF
>TRBV7-9|15|many|TRBJ2-3|NA
TGTGCCAGCAGCTTAGTAGCCGGACGCACAGATACGCAGTATTTT
CASSLVAGRTDTQYF
>TRBV14|15|many|TRBJ1-5|NA
TGTGCCAGCAGCCAAGATAAAAGGGTGTTCCAGCCCCAGCATTTT
CASSQDKRVFQPQHF
>TRBV18|13|many|TRBJ1-2|NA
TGTGCCAGCTCTTCCTGGGACGGCTATGGCTACACCTTC
CASSSWDGYGYTF
>TRBV4-3|14|many|TRBJ2-3|TRBD1
TGCGCCAGCAGCCAAGATGGACAGGCAGATACGCAGTATTTT
CASSQDGQADTQYF
>TRBV20-1|12|many|TRBJ2-3|TRBD2
TGCAGTCCGGGACTAGGGACAGATACGCAGTATTTT
CSPGLGTDTQYF
>TRBV5-1|15|many|TRBJ2-2|NA
TGCGCCAGCAGCTTGGACCCGGGGGACACCGGGGAGCTGTTTTTT
CASSLDPGDTGELFF
>TRBV18|16|many|TRBJ2-5|NA
TGTGCCAGCTCACCACCGCACAGGGCGGCAGAAGAGACCCAGTACTTC
CASSPPHRAAEETQYF
>TRBV10-3|14|many|TRBJ2-3|TRBD2
TGTGCCATCAGTCCTAGCGGGAGCACAGATACGCAGTATTTT
CAISPSGSTDTQYF
>TRBV6-1|13|many|TRBJ2-3|NA
TGTGCCAGCACTACTGTTGGAGCAGATACGCAGTATTTT
CASTTVGADTQYF
>TRBV11-1|15|many|TRBJ2-5|TRBD1
TGTGCCAGCAGCTTCAACCCGGGACAGCAAGAGACCCAGTACTTC
CASSFNPGQQETQYF
>TRBV7-8|16|many|TRBJ1-1|NA
TGTGCCAGCAGCTCACGTAGGGGCAGGATGAACACTGAAGCTTTCTTT
CASSSRRGRMNTEAFF
>TRBV5-1|14|many|TRBJ1-1|NA
TGCGCCAGCAGCCGGGGAGAGGGAGATACTGAAGCTTTCTTT
CASSRGEGDTEAFF
>TRBV5-1|15|many|TRBJ2-4|TRBD2
TGCGCCAGCAGCTTGCTAGCGGCGCCAAAAAACATTCAGTACTTC
CASSLLAAPKNIQYF
>TRBV7-2|16|many|TRBJ1-2|TRBD1
TGTGCCAGCAGCTCTTTCCCGGGACAGGGCTATTATGGCTACACCTTC
CASSSFPGQGYYGYTF
>TRBV12-3/TRBV12-4|12|many|TRBJ1-5|NA
TGTGCCAGCAGTTTGGGTGGACCCATTGCTCAGTTT
CASSLGGPIAQF
>TRBV19|16|NA|TRBJ2-3|TRBD2
TGTGCCGGGACTAGCGGGGGGGCCGGTGAGGCAGATACGCAGTATTTT
CAGTSGGAGEADTQYF
>TRBV12-3/TRBV12-4|14|few|TRBJ2-7|TRBD1
TGTGCCAGCAGTACGACAGGGCCCTCCTACGAGCAGTACTTC
CASSTTGPSYEQYF
>TRBV4-3|18|many|TRBJ2-5|TRBD1
TGCGCCAGCAGCCAAGATCTGGGTCCGACAGGGGACGCAGAGACCCAGTACTTC
CASSQDLGPTGDAETQYF
>TRBV18|16|many|TRBJ1-4|NA
TGTGCCAGCTCACCGCCCCCGGGGGCCTCAAATGAAAAACTGTTTTTT
CASSPPPGASNEKLFF
>TRBV12-3/TRBV12-4|13|many|TRBJ2-2|TRBD1
TGTGCCAGCAGTTTCCCGGGACAGAGCAAGCTGTTTTTT
CASSFPGQSKLFF
>TRBV5-1|15|many|TRBJ2-5|NA
TGCGCCAGCAGCTCTCAGGCGGGGGCCACAGAGACCCAGTACTTC
CASSSQAGATETQYF
>TRBV7-3|16|NA|TRBJ2-3|NA
TGTGCCAGCAGCTTAGGGGCTGGGGTTGACACAGATACGCAGTATTTT
CASSLGAGVDTDTQYF
>TRBV4-3|13|many|TRBJ2-5|NA
TGCGCCAGCAGCCACCGGGCGGAAGGGACCCAGTACTTC
CASSHRAEGTQYF
>TRBV28|15|many|TRBJ2-7|TRBD1
TGTGCCAGCAGCCTTCCCCGGACAGGAGGCTACGAGCAGTACTTC
CASSLPRTGGYEQYF
>TRBV7-9|13|many|TRBJ2-7|NA
TGTGCCAGCAGTTCAAGATGGGGCCACGAGCAGTACTTC
CASSSRWGHEQYF
>TRBV29-1|14|many|TRBJ1-1|NA
TGCAGCGCCAAGGCCGACAGTCGAAACACTGAAGCTTTCTTT
CSAKADSRNTEAFF
>TRBV5-1|17|many|TRBJ2-3|TRBD2
TGCGCCAGCAGCTTGGAAATTGGGACTAGCGGTACAGATACGCAGTATTTT
CASSLEIGTSGTDTQYF
>TRBV7-2|17|NA|TRBJ1-1|NA
TGTGCCAGCAGCTTCAGGGCAGGCGCCCTAACGAACACTGAAGCTTTCTTT
CASSFRAGALTNTEAFF
>TRBV5-1|10|many|TRBJ2-7|NA
TGCGCCAGCAGATGGTACGAGCAGTACTTC
CASRWYEQYF
>TRBV2|16|many|TRBJ2-1|TRBD1
TGTGCCAGCAGTGAGTCCGGGACAGGGAGCTACAATGAGCAGTTCTTC
CASSESGTGSYNEQFF
>TRBV12-3/TRBV12-4|13|many|TRBJ2-5|NA
TGTGCCAGCAGTGGTGGGACCTCCGGAACCCAGTACTTC
CASSGGTSGTQYF
>TRBV18|14|many|TRBJ2-7|TRBD1
TGTGCCAGCTCCCAGTCCCGGGACAGGACGAGGGAGTACTTC
CASSQSRDRTREYF